This entry concerns a single T cell receptor beta chain. The target antigen is unknown. TCRdb keeps only in-frame clones here, not all; method: immunoSEQ multiplex PCR. Among around 74,000 clones, roughly 94% were seen once, and the ten largest hold 6% to 8.5%. These data are taken from a study of T cell responses to AZD1222 COVID-19 vaccine. Losses at the gene ends were 4 bases for V and 5 bases for J; bases not matched to a gene: 6. The CDR3 has 13 residues. CDR1 is SGHDT, CDR2 YYEEEE, per germline. Study-wide results and caveats: Seropositive AZD1222 recipients at baseline numbered only five or six. Spike-specific TCR breadth and depth went up after people got two AZD1222 doses. Clonal diversity may have been underestimated in mostly white British donors. Sampling captured repertoires only after the peak T cell response.

This rearrangement joins TRBV5-6 to TRBJ2-7; 7 bases line up with TRBD1. The sequencing used peripheral blood, collected on day 0 of MenACWY control vaccination. The receptor comes from an adult in good health. The DNA for the CDR3 is TGTGCCAGCAGCAAAGGACAGGTCGACGAGCAGTACTTC. Translation gives CASSKGQVDEQYF.